This TCR beta chain is drawn from a study of shared clonotypes between healthy human individuals. The assay was immunoSEQ multiplex PCR, and TCRdb's table has in-frame clones only and misses some. The sample lists approximately 440,000 clones; approximately 71% were seen once. The sequencing sample was made of PBMCs. The clonotype was recovered from a woman aged 40-49 years in good health. Some clones in this sample may be carry-over from other donors' samples.

CDR3 DNA: TGTGCCTACGAAGGGGGGGGCGTATACTATGAGCAGTTCTTC. It translates to CAYEGGGVYYEQFF. This chain links TRBV30 with TRBJ2-1, with D possibly TRBD2 on 7 matching bases. V lost 7 bases and J 8 bases, leaving 21 bases between the germline ends. The CDR3 is made up of 14 amino acids. CDR1 GTSNPN and CDR2 SVGIG come from the germline V gene (reference sequence).